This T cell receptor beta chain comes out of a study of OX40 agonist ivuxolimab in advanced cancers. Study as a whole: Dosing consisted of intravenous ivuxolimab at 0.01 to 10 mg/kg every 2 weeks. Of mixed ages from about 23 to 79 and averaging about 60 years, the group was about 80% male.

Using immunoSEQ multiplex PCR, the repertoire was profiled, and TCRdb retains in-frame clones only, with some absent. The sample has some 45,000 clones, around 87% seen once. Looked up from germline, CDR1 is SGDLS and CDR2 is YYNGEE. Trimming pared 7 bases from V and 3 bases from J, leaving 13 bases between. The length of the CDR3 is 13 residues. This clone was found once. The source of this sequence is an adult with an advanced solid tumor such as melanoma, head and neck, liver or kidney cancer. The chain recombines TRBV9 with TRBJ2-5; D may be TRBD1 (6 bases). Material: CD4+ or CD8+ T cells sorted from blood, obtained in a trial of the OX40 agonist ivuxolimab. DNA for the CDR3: TGTGCCAGCGCCCGGACAGACAAAGAGACCCAGTACTTC. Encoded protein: CASARTDKETQYF.